Presented here are 20 T cell receptor beta chains from one specimen sequenced in a study of blood T cell repertoires in COVID-19. The assay was immunoSEQ multiplex PCR, and TCRdb's table has in-frame clones only and misses some. This table has 100,000 to 130,000 clones, 80% to 95% appearing once. Material: peripheral blood. Receptor source: a woman in her 30s with acute or convalescent COVID-19.

V usage is TRBV29-1 and J usage is TRBJ2-2, with 9 bases lining up with TRBD2. Germline V gene sequence: CDR1 SQVTM, CDR2 ANQGSEA. V shed 5 bases and J 8 bases; nucleotides not matched to a gene: 6. The CDR3 has 13 amino acids. CDR3 protein: CSVLLAGYGELFF. The CDR3 bases are TGCAGCGTTTTACTAGCGGGCTATGGGGAGCTGTTTTTT.

This clone was seen a few times. This chain uses TRBV6-2 or TRBV6-3 with TRBJ2-7, with D unclear. CDR1 MNHEY and CDR2 SVGEGT come from the germline V gene. Trimming removed 2 bases at V and 7 bases at J, with 6 bases between. This CDR3 contains 11 residues. The CDR3 loop reads CASSYTYEQYF. The CDR3 coding sequence is TGTGCCAGCAGTTACACTTATGAGCAGTACTTC.

V gene TRBV29-1 combines with J gene TRBJ1-1; D unclear. This CDR3 has 11 amino acids. Trimming stripped 0 bases from V and 7 bases from J, with 6 bases between. Germline V CDR1 and CDR2: SQVTM, ANQGSEA. DNA for the CDR3: TGCAGCGTTGAAGATTCCATTGAAGCTTTCTTT. Translation gives CSVEDSIEAFF.

V is TRBV5-1 and J is TRBJ2-3; 7 bases are a match to TRBD1. Germline lookup yields CDR1 SGHRS and CDR2 YFSETQ. Germline trimming cut 0 bases from V and 6 bases from J; bases unmatched to any gene: 10. The CDR3 is made up of 16 amino acids. The DNA of the CDR3 is TGCGCCAGCAGCTTGGAGGGACAGTTAAAGGGGGATACGCAGTATTTT. This encodes CASSLEGQLKGDTQYF.

The chain carries TRBV27 and TRBJ1-2; possible D gene TRBD1, 6 bases. V lost 6 bases and J lost 2, with 19 bases in between. Germline assignment: CDR1 MNHEY and CDR2 SMNVEV (reference sequence). The CDR3 has 16 residues. CDR3 region: CASSWAPTGQNYGYTF. CDR3 sequence (DNA): TGTGCCAGCAGCTGGGCCCCGACAGGACAAAACTATGGCTACACCTTC.

This chain joins TRBV28 and TRBJ1-2; D possibly corresponds to TRBD1 (6 bases). Per germline, CDR1 MDHEN and CDR2 SYDVKM. Deletions cut 6 bases from V and 8 bases from J, with 34 bases between. This CDR3 comprises 19 residues. The CDR3 nucleotides are TGTGCCAGCAGCCTCTCCCGTCTGAAGTTTCGGGGCCAGGGGAACGGCTACACCTTC. Amino acid sequence: CASSLSRLKFRGQGNGYTF.

The J gene is TRBJ2-3, the V gene TRBV6-2 or TRBV6-3; 14 bases line up with TRBD2. The germline gives CDR1 MNHEY, CDR2 SVGEGT. Trimming at V came to 5 bases and at J to 4 bases, leaving 8 bases not matched to a gene. The CDR3 is 17 residues long. CDR3 region: CASSTRLAGGHSDTQYF. CDR3 DNA sequence: TGTGCCAGCAGTACCCGACTAGCGGGAGGGCATTCAGATACGCAGTATTTT.

This clone appeared once. The CDR3 coding sequence is TGTGCCAGCACCCCGGGTCCACGAGCCACCGGGGAGCTGTTTTTT. Translation: CASTPGPRATGELFF. The chain combines TRBV6-6 with TRBJ2-2; D is unresolved. The CDR3 extends over 15 amino acids. Germline V gene data show CDR1 as MNHNY and CDR2 as SVGAGI (reference sequence). V lost 7 bases and J 4 bases, leaving 16 bases between the germline ends.

V is TRBV4-2 and J is TRBJ2-3; perhaps TRBD2 as D (5 bases). Trimming removed 3 bases from V and 1 base from J, with 8 bases in between. The CDR3 has 14 residues. Germline V gene data show CDR1 as LGHNA and CDR2 as YNFKEQ. The CDR3 bases are TGTGCCAGCAGCCAGAAGGGAGGCACAGATACGCAGTATTTT. Its translation is CASSQKGGTDTQYF.

This chain connects TRBV7-3 to TRBJ2-2; the match to TRBD1 covers 8 bases. The germline V gene has CDR1 SGHTA and CDR2 FQGTGA. V was clipped by 1 base and J by 0 bases; unmatched bases: 7. This CDR3 is built from 18 residues. CDR3 DNA: TGTGCCAGCAGCTTAATTTCAGGGGGCGAAGCGAACACCGGGGAGCTGTTTTTT. Its translation is CASSLISGGEANTGELFF.

The chain recombines TRBV7-2 with TRBJ2-7; possibly TRBD2 for D (6 bases). This CDR3 has 14 residues. CDR1 and CDR2 from the germline V gene are SGHTA and FQGNSA. Trimming removed 8 bases from V and 4 bases from J, with 18 bases in between. Here the CDR3 reads CASAIAEGRYEQYF. For the CDR3, the DNA is TGTGCCAGCGCCATTGCGGAGGGGCGATACGAGCAGTACTTC.

The V gene is TRBV27, the J gene TRBJ1-6; weak D call: TRBD1 (5 bases). The CDR3 totals 17 residues. From germline, CDR1 is MNHEY and CDR2 SMNVEV (reference sequence). V gave up 4 bases and J gave up 7 bases, with 20 bases separating them. CDR3 sequence (DNA): TGTGCCAGCAGTTCAAAGGGGCCGGCTAATCCGAATTCACCCCTCCACTTT. Protein sequence: CASSSKGPANPNSPLHF.

V gene TRBV19 combines with J gene TRBJ1-1, with TRBD1 identical over 8 bases. Per germline, CDR1 LNHDA and CDR2 SQIVND (reference sequence). V lost 4 bases and J lost 5; bases outside the gene matches: 6. CDR3 length: 14 residues. This CDR3 is CASSTGQGWTEAFF. In DNA form, the CDR3 reads TGTGCCAGTAGTACCGGACAGGGATGGACTGAAGCTTTCTTT.

This clone was seen only once. The chain carries TRBV7-9 and TRBJ1-2; D gene uncertain. Trimming pared 5 bases from V and 5 bases from J, leaving 12 bases between. Germline V gene sequence: CDR1 SEHNR, CDR2 FQNEAQ (reference sequence). This CDR3 comprises 13 residues. The CDR3 DNA is TGTGCCAGCAGCGGACCGCTAGCATATGGCTACACCTTC. Protein product: CASSGPLAYGYTF.

The chain couples TRBV4-1 to TRBJ1-2, with TRBD1 identical over 10 bases. J gave up 8 bases and V 2 bases, and 8 bases lay outside the gene matches. CDR3 length equals 15 residues. CDR1 is MGHRA and CDR2 is YSYEKL in the germline V gene. Here the CDR3 reads CASSQSGQGLRGYTF. Here the CDR3 DNA reads TGCGCCAGCAGCCAATCGGGACAGGGGCTAAGGGGCTACACCTTC.

The chain carries TRBV24-1 and TRBJ2-3; a possible D gene is TRBD2 (6 bases). CDR1 and CDR2 from the germline V gene are KGHDR and SFDVKD. Trimming left V 3 bases short and J 6 bases short, with 15 bases between. CDR3 size: 15 residues. CDR3: CATSDGKAGMDTQYF. As DNA, the CDR3 is TGTGCCACCAGTGATGGTAAAGCGGGCATGGATACGCAGTATTTT.

The chain is built from TRBV27 and TRBJ2-5; tentatively, D is TRBD2 (6 bases). The CDR3 is made up of 16 amino acids. Per germline, CDR1 MNHEY and CDR2 SMNVEV (reference sequence). Deletions cut 0 bases from V and 2 bases from J, with 13 bases between. As DNA, the CDR3 is TGTGCCAGCAGTTTATCAGGAGGGGTGGTTCAAGAGACCCAGTACTTC. The encoded protein is CASSLSGGVVQETQYF.

The chain couples TRBV2 to TRBJ1-2; perhaps TRBD1 as D (6 bases). The CDR3 covers 12 residues. V lost 10 bases and J 4 bases, leaving 13 bases between the germline ends. Germline CDR1 and CDR2: SNHLY and FYNNEI. DNA for the CDR3: TGTGCCACGGGGGGCGACAGCTATGGCTACACCTTC. Translated, it gives CATGGDSYGYTF.

The DNA for the CDR3 is TGTGCCAGCAGTTTAAAGGGGCGGGACAGGGTATGGGGGGTACCACGAGAGACCCAGTACTTC. Its translation: CASSLKGRDRVWGVPRETQYF. The chain employs TRBV28 and TRBJ2-5; TRBD1 matches 9 bases. The CDR3 runs to 21 residues. Germline lookup yields CDR1 MDHEN and CDR2 SYDVKM. V shed 2 bases, J shed 4 bases, and the junction held 23 bases outside the gene matches. Drawing the rest from reference TRBV28 and TRBJ2-5, the complete variable domain is DVKVTQSSRYLVKRTGEKVFLECVQDMDHENMFWYRQDPGLGLRLIYFSYDVKMKEKGDIPEGYSVSREKKERFSLILESASTNQTSMYLCASSLKGRDRVWGVPRETQYFGPGTRLLVL.

This chain links TRBV19 with TRBJ2-7; 7 bases are a match to TRBD2. V shed 4 bases, J shed 2 bases, and the junction held 8 bases outside the gene matches. This CDR3 spans 15 amino acids. Germline V gives CDR1 LNHDA, CDR2 SQIVND (reference sequence). The CDR3 nucleotides read TGTGCCAGTAGTAGGGAAAGGGAGGGCGCCTACGAGCAGTACTTC. Amino acids: CASSREREGAYEQYF.